This entry describes one TCR beta chain. The antigen remains undetermined. TCRdb's table, derived via immunoSEQ multiplex PCR, lists solely in-frame clones and lacks some. The sample carries 95,000 to 150,000 clones, approximately 92% recorded once. This sample was taken from a study of OX40 agonist ivuxolimab in advanced cancers. The overall study: Those enrolled were around 87% male, with a mean age of approximately 60 years and ages from about 20 to 80. Three patients, one with hepatocellular carcinoma and two with cutaneous melanoma, achieved partial responses.

General study findings and limits: Among the lowest peripheral clonal expansion occurred in 0.1-3.0 mg/kg partial responders. Average numbers of expanded clones were greater in CD8+ T cells than in CD4+.

Trimming stripped 0 bases from V and 7 bases from J, with 15 bases between. This CDR3 has 15 residues. CDR1 and CDR2 (germline): MGHRA, YSYEKL. This specimen consisted of CD4+ or CD8+ T cells sorted from blood, obtained in a trial of the OX40 agonist ivuxolimab. The chain couples TRBV4-1 to TRBJ1-2, with D maybe TRBD1 (5 bases). The clonotype was recovered from an adult with an advanced solid tumor such as melanoma, head and neck, liver or kidney cancer. The CDR3 here is CASSQDQGVWVGYTF. Written as DNA, the CDR3 is TGCGCCAGCAGCCAAGATCAAGGGGTTTGGGTTGGCTACACCTTC.